The T cell receptor (beta chain) described here comes from a study of blood T cell repertoires in COVID-19. Study as a whole: Samples representing acute and convalescent COVID-19 were sourced from the United States, Italy and Spain. In each case, the material was cDNA or gDNA derived from T cells, B-cell-depleted T cells, or PBMCs.

Regarding this clone: Other DNA sequences of this sample code for an identical CDR3.

This table comes from immunoSEQ multiplex PCR, and its TCRdb copy is limited to in-frame clones, with some not included. The sample has approximately 65,000 clones; 65% to 80% are singletons. Germline-derived CDR1 and CDR2 are SGHRS and YFSETQ. CDR3 length equals 14 residues. V trimming: 0 bases; J trimming: 4 bases; junction bases outside the gene matches: 0. The sample consisted of peripheral blood. The receptor was isolated from an elderly woman with active or convalescent COVID-19. The chain carries TRBV5-1 and TRBJ1-1, with TRBD1 matching 10 bases. The CDR3 sequence is CASSLGTGGTEAFF. CDR3 nucleotides: TGCGCCAGCAGCTTGGGGACAGGGGGCACTGAAGCTTTCTTT.